This passage covers 11 T cell receptor beta chains from one sample sequenced in a study of follicular helper T cells after annual influenza vaccination. Only in-frame clones appear in the TCRdb table, and some are missing; sequencing was by immunoSEQ multiplex PCR. The data show more than 7,500 clones, about 90% seen once. Indicated time point: 2015-2016 season, pre-vaccination. The sequenced sample was CXCR5+ CD38- circulating T follicular helper cells from blood, obtained on the day of influenza vaccination. Subset reported: circulating Tfh, non-naive CD4+CXCR5+PD-1+ (ICOS+CD38+ or ICOS-CD38-). These receptor sequences come from an adult who received the influenza vaccine.

V usage is TRBV19 and J usage is TRBJ1-2; 9 nucleotides align to TRBD1. There are 13 residues in the CDR3. The V gene end was trimmed by 7 bases and the J gene end by 4 bases; junction bases not matched to a gene: 4. Germline values: CDR1 LNHDA, CDR2 SQIVND (reference sequence). The CDR3 DNA reads as TGTGCCAGTACCGAGACAGGGGGCTATGGCTACACCTTC. This sequence encodes CASTETGGYGYTF. Looking up the rest from reference TRBV19 and TRBJ1-2 gives the full variable domain: DGGITQSPKYLFRKEGQNVTLSCEQNLNHDAMYWYRQDPGQGLRLIYYSQIVNDFQKGDIAEGYSVSREKKESFPLTVTSAQKNPTAFYLCASTETGGYGYTFGSGTRLTVV.

This clone was detected only a few times. The gene calls are TRBV2 and TRBJ1-1; D not resolved. Per germline, CDR1 SNHLY and CDR2 FYNNEI. The CDR3 covers 13 residues. Trimming took off 6 bases at V and 3 bases at J, with 11 bases between the two ends. The CDR3 spells CASSAMRDTEAFF. As DNA, the CDR3 is TGTGCCAGCAGCGCAATGCGGGACACTGAAGCTTTCTTT.

This clone came up once. The CDR3 spells CASSLGGGLIRNQPQHF. CDR3 bases: TGTGCCAGCAGCCTAGGGGGGGGCTTAATTAGAAATCAGCCCCAGCATTTT. The V call is TRBV27, the J call TRBJ1-5; D might be TRBD1 (6 bases). Trimming stripped 6 bases from V and 4 bases from J, with 22 bases between. The CDR3 consists of 17 residues. CDR1 and CDR2 from the germline V gene are MNHEY and SMNVEV (reference sequence).

The chain carries TRBV6-5 and TRBJ1-2; unclear D gene. V lost 6 bases to trimming and J lost 4 bases, with 9 bases between them. The V gene's germline CDR1 is MNHEY and CDR2 SVGAGI. This CDR3 spans 12 amino acids. CDR3 DNA sequence: TGTGCCAGCAGAGCACAGTCCTATGGCTACACCTTC. Its protein product is CASRAQSYGYTF.

This chain connects TRBV6-5 to TRBJ1-4; no clear D. Germline loops: CDR1 MNHEY, CDR2 SVGAGI. Deletions cut 6 bases from V and 5 bases from J, with 7 bases between. The CDR3 extends over 12 amino acids. CDR3 nucleotide sequence: TGTGCCAGCAGCCAGAACAATGAAAAACTGTTTTTT. It codes for CASSQNNEKLFF.

The rearrangement uses TRBV6-1 and TRBJ1-1; D is ambiguous. V was clipped by 5 bases and J by 0 bases, with 10 bases between them. The germline CDR1 and CDR2 sequences are MNHNS and SASEGT. The CDR3 sequence is 14 residues long. This CDR3 is CASSPDGVNTEAFF. DNA for the CDR3: TGTGCCAGCAGTCCGGACGGGGTGAACACTGAAGCTTTCTTT.

V and J are TRBV7-2 and TRBJ2-1; 7 nucleotides align to TRBD2. Germline CDR1 reads SGHTA; CDR2 reads FQGNSA. The CDR3 has 14 amino acids. V lost 3 bases to trimming and J lost 5 bases; unmatched junction nucleotides: 4. CDR3 coding DNA: TGTGCCAGCAGCTTCCAGGGAGGGGACAATGAGCAGTTCTTC. Translated: CASSFQGGDNEQFF. Together with reference TRBV7-2 and TRBJ2-1, the CDR3 gives the full variable domain: GAGVSQSPSNKVTEKGKDVELRCDPISGHTALYWYRQSLGQGLEFLIYFQGNSAPDKSGLPSDRFSAERTGGSVSTLTIQRTQQEDSAVYLCASSFQGGDNEQFFGPGTRLTVL.

In the case of this clone: An end of the junction differs from the germline gene, which may be a read error. This chain links TRBV6-4 with TRBJ2-7; the D gene could be TRBD1 or TRBD2 (5 bases each). Per the germline V gene, CDR1 is MRHNA and CDR2 is SNTAGT. CDR3 length: 12 amino acids. CDR3 loop: CASSGPGTEMHF. The CDR3 region has the DNA TGTGCCAGCAGTGGACCCGGGACGGAGATGCACTTC.

Only one count was recorded for this clone. V is TRBV7-2 and J is TRBJ1-3; D is perhaps TRBD1 (5 bases). Trimming removed 5 bases at V and 0 bases at J, with 11 bases between. The CDR3 totals 15 residues. CDR1 is SGHTA and CDR2 is FQGNSA in the germline V gene. DNA for the CDR3: TGTGCCAGCAGCGACCAGGGTAGCTCTGGAAACACCATATATTTT. Translating it yields CASSDQGSSGNTIYF. The variable domain in full, with the rest retrieved from reference TRBV7-2 and TRBJ1-3, is GAGVSQSPSNKVTEKGKDVELRCDPISGHTALYWYRQSLGQGLEFLIYFQGNSAPDKSGLPSDRFSAERTGGSVSTLTIQRTQQEDSAVYLCASSDQGSSGNTIYFGEGSWLTVV.

The chain joins TRBV7-3 to TRBJ1-6, with TRBD1 as a possible D gene (5 bases). The CDR3 runs 17 residues. CDR1 and CDR2 (germline): SGHTA, FQGTGA. V shed 5 bases and J shed 2 bases, with 16 bases lying between them. Written as DNA, the CDR3 is TGTGCCAGCAGCCCCTACCCCCAGGGTACCTATAATTCACCCCTCCACTTT. This gives the protein CASSPYPQGTYNSPLHF.

This chain joins TRBV19 and TRBJ1-2; D call uncertain. This CDR3 is built from 13 residues. Germline values: CDR1 LNHDA, CDR2 SQIVND (reference sequence). The germline V and J ends were trimmed by 3 bases and 7 bases, with 12 bases remaining between them. CDR3 sequence (DNA): TGTGCCAGTAGTATTTCCCTCCTGGGTGGCTACACCTTC. This codes for CASSISLLGGYTF.